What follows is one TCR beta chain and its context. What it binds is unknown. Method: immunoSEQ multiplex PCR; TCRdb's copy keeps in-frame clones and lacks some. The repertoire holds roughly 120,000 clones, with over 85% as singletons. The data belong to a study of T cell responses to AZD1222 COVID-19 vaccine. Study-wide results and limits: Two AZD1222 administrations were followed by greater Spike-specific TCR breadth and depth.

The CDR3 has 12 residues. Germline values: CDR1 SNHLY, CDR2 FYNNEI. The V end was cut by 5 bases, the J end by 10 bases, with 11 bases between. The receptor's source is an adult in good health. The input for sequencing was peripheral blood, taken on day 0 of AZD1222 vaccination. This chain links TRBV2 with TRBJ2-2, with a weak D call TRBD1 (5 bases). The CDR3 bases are TGTGCCAGCAGTTCAGGGTTGGCGGAGCTGTTTTTT. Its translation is CASSSGLAELFF.